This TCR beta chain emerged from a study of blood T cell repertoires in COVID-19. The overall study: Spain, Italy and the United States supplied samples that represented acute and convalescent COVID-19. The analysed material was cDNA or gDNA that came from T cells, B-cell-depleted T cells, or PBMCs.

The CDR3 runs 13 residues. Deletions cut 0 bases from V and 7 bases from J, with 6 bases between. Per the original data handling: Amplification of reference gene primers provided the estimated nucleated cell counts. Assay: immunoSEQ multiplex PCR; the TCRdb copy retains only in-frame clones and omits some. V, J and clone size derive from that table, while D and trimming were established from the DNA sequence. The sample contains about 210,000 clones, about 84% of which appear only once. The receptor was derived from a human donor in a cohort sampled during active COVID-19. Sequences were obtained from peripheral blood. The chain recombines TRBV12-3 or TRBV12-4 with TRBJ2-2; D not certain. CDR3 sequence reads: CASSLARSGELFF. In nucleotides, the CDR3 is TGTGCCAGCAGTTTAGCCCGGAGCGGGGAGCTGTTTTTT.